The 2 T cell receptor beta chains below come from one sample, sequenced in a study of radiation and T cells in renal cell carcinoma. Some clones are missing from TCRdb's copy, which holds only in-frame ones; the method was immunoSEQ multiplex PCR. In the table there are 95,000 or so clones, approximately 86% of which are singletons. Time point of the sample: baseline pretreatment blood. Treatment defined: 15 Gy SBRT to primary tumor, nephrectomy 4 weeks later. Source: blood, taken from a patient whose treatment included radiotherapy and nephrectomy. These receptors all come from a man over 45 with renal cell carcinoma.

This chain joins TRBV11-2 and TRBJ2-7; D remains ambiguous. Deletions cut 2 bases from V and 4 bases from J, with 12 bases between. The CDR3 runs to 14 residues. Looked up from germline, CDR1 is SGHAT and CDR2 is FQNNGV. The DNA of the CDR3 is TGTGCCAGCAGCTTACGGACGGTGGATTACGAGCAGTACTTC. The encoded protein is CASSLRTVDYEQYF.

The genes are TRBV5-1 and TRBJ2-2, with D perhaps TRBD1 (5 bases). CDR3 length equals 14 residues. CDR1 is SGHRS and CDR2 is YFSETQ in the germline V gene. The ends were cut back, 2 bases at V and 5 bases at J, with 10 bases in the middle. DNA of the CDR3: TGCGCCAGCAGCTTCCAGGGAAGTACCGGGGAGCTGTTTTTT. This translates into CASSFQGSTGELFF.